The clone carrying this T cell receptor (beta chain) appeared a few times. Its target is unknown. The data originate from a study of a mutant IDH1 vaccine in newly diagnosed glioma. Looking at the study overall: Vaccination started 4-6 weeks after radiotherapy alone, or with temozolomide cycles. Of the patients given treatment, roughly 60% were male and about 40% were female, and a mean age of about 40 years was recorded.

Time point indicated: week 11, during vaccination. The investigators gave 300 ug of mutant IDH1 20-mer peptide in each vaccine dose, together with topical imiquimod. Per germline, CDR1 LGHNA and CDR2 YNFKEQ. Unmatched junction bases numbered 8, after V lost 3 bases and J lost 5 bases. The CDR3 contains 16 residues. Produced via immunoSEQ multiplex PCR; TCRdb's table is partial and in-frame only. The sample lists roughly 120,000 clones, just under 80% occurring once. The receptor's source is a middle-aged man with glioma. The genes are TRBV4-2 and TRBJ2-7, with 12 positions matching TRBD1. This specimen consisted of PBMCs, obtained from a glioma patient whose treatment included an IDH1 peptide vaccine. The DNA of the CDR3 is TGTGCCAGCAGCCATGACACCGGGACAGGGGGCCACGAGCAGTACTTC. Its protein is CASSHDTGTGGHEQYF.